This T cell receptor beta chain was sequenced in a study of OX40 agonist ivuxolimab in advanced cancers. Study background: Every 2 weeks, patients got intravenous ivuxolimab at one of six dose levels (0.01-10 mg/kg).

Notes on the study in general: The antigens recognized by the expanded peripheral T cells, that is their antigen specificity, were not determined.

Points on this clone: Its antigen is still unknown.

Germline-derived CDR1 and CDR2 are SGHRS and YFSETQ. Trimming removed 5 bases at V and 5 bases at J, with 7 bases between. This CDR3 is built from 11 residues. Libraries were prepared by immunoSEQ multiplex PCR; TCRdb keeps only in-frame clonotypes and omits some of them. The repertoire holds about 77,000 clones, with 85% as singletons. The gene calls are TRBV5-1 and TRBJ2-5; D call uncertain. The sample consisted of CD4+ or CD8+ T cells sorted from blood, taken in a trial of the OX40 agonist ivuxolimab. The TCR sequence derives from an adult with an advanced solid tumor such as melanoma, head and neck, liver or kidney cancer. The CDR3 protein is CASRDVETQYF. The CDR3 nucleotides are TGCGCCAGCAGGGACGTGGAGACCCAGTACTTC. Looking up the rest from reference TRBV5-1 and TRBJ2-5 gives the full variable domain: KAGVTQTPRYLIKTRGQQVTLSCSPISGHRSVSWYQQTPGQGLQFLFEYFSETQRNKGNFPGRFSGRQFSNSRSEMNVSTLELGDSALYLCASRDVETQYFGPGTRLLVL.